Listed here are 27 T cell receptor beta chains from one sample, sequenced in a study of blood T cells in healthy people across ages. A second PCR, run for roughly 7 to 12 cycles, used a sample-barcoded 5' primer plus a J-beta primer mix. MiXCR was run by TCRdb on the 5' RACE reads, yielding one entry per CDR3 protein. The table shows 700,000 to 900,000 distinct CDR3 sequences, with roughly 25% occurring only once. Separately, the same data were catalogued under a study of T cells of mothers and their children.

Sequencing was done on a sample of blood. These receptors were obtained from a boy between 10 and 17 years old in good health.

This chain joins TRBV7-9 and TRBJ1-2, with D hard to call. This CDR3 comprises 12 residues. V gave up 0 bases and J gave up 6 bases, with 5 bases separating them. Germline CDR1 is SEHNR and CDR2 is FQNEAQ (reference sequence). The CDR3 coding sequence is TGTGCCAGCAGCTTAGCGTTGCATGGCTACACCTTC. Translated: CASSLALHGYTF.

This clonotype was observed a handful of times. The V call is TRBV7-2, the J call TRBJ2-7, with D possibly TRBD2 on 6 matching bases. The germline V gene has CDR1 SGHTA and CDR2 FQGNSA. V dropped 3 bases and J dropped 0 bases, with 12 bases sitting between them. The CDR3 has 15 residues. Here the CDR3 reads CASSLVAGSSYEQYF. The CDR3 DNA reads TGTGCCAGCAGCTTGGTCGCCGGGAGCTCCTACGAGCAGTACTTC. Full variable domain (remainder filled in from reference TRBV7-2 and TRBJ2-7): GAGVSQSPSNKVTEKGKDVELRCDPISGHTALYWYRQSLGQGLEFLIYFQGNSAPDKSGLPSDRFSAERTGGSVSTLTIQRTQQEDSAVYLCASSLVAGSSYEQYFGPGTRLTVT.

The chain carries TRBV6-2 or TRBV6-3 and TRBJ2-2; 9 bases agree with TRBD1. Unmatched junction bases numbered 14, after V lost 6 bases and J lost 6 bases. Germline V gene data show CDR1 as MNHEY and CDR2 as SVGEGT. The CDR3 spans 17 residues. The CDR3 protein is CASSFEPGQGFAGELFF. CDR3 DNA sequence: TGTGCCAGCAGCTTCGAGCCGGGACAGGGATTCGCCGGGGAGCTGTTTTTT.

This clonotype has more than one count but fewer than ten. The chain combines TRBV24-1 with TRBJ2-7; D may correspond to TRBD1 or TRBD2 (6 bases each). Judging by the DNA end, TRBJ2-1 fits better; the J call may be wrong. The CDR3 length is 15 residues. From germline, CDR1 is KGHDR and CDR2 SFDVKD. In nucleotides, the CDR3 is TGTGCCACCAGTGGTGAGGGGGGCGGTTACAATGAGCAGTTCTTC. Its translation: CATSGEGGGYNEQFF.

This clonotype has more than one count but fewer than ten. The chain employs TRBV19 and TRBJ2-4; 8 bases align to TRBD1. The CDR3 runs 17 residues. J gave up 0 bases and V 3 bases, and 7 bases lay outside the gene matches. Germline V gene sequence: CDR1 LNHDA, CDR2 SQIVND (reference sequence). The CDR3 DNA reads TGTGCCAGTAGTATGGTGGGACAGGCAGTAGCCAAAAACATTCAGTACTTC. Protein: CASSMVGQAVAKNIQYF.

This clonotype was detected only a few times. The V gene is TRBV10-2, the J gene TRBJ2-5; D possibly corresponds to TRBD2 (7 bases). The J call may be faulty, since TRBJ2-1 better matches the DNA end. The CDR3 spans 14 residues. Germline values: CDR1 WSHSY, CDR2 SAAADI. The chain's CDR3 is CASREGGVHPEQFF. CDR3 in DNA: TGCGCCAGCAGGGAGGGGGGGGTCCACCCGGAGCAGTTCTTC.

The chain links TRBV30 to TRBJ2-7; D unresolved. V lost 0 bases, J lost 2 bases, and 20 bases lay in between. This CDR3 has 17 residues. Germline V gene data show CDR1 as GTSNPN and CDR2 as SVGIG (reference sequence). DNA for the CDR3: TGTGCCTGGAGTGTAGAGGCGGACGGCCAGTTTACCTACGAGCAGTACTTC. Its protein is CAWSVEADGQFTYEQYF.

There are a few counts of this clonotype. V usage is TRBV7-4 and J usage is TRBJ2-1, with D possibly matching TRBD1 (5 bases). Germline CDR1 SGHVT, CDR2 SQSDAQ. V was trimmed by 5 bases and J by 12 bases, leaving 11 bases between them. This CDR3 is 11 amino acids long. The CDR3: CASSHRQLQFF. The CDR3 region has the DNA TGTGCCAGCAGCCATAGACAGTTGCAGTTCTTC.

V is TRBV10-3 and J is TRBJ2-5; D gene ambiguous. The end of the DNA fits TRBJ2-1 better, so the J call may be wrong. This CDR3 is built from 11 residues. Germline values: CDR1 ENHRY, CDR2 SYGVKD. The CDR3 coding sequence is TGTGCCATCAGTGGAGGTGTCGAGCAGTTCTTC. Encoded protein: CAISGGVEQFF.

This rearrangement joins TRBV7-2 to TRBJ2-5; 12 bases match TRBD2. Judging by the DNA end, TRBJ2-1 fits better; the J call may be wrong. The CDR3 extends over 15 amino acids. Looked up from germline, CDR1 is SGHTA and CDR2 is FQGNSA. CDR3: CASSPRTSGANEQFF. For the CDR3, the DNA is TGTGCCAGCAGCCCCAGGACTAGCGGGGCTAATGAGCAGTTCTTC.

CDR3 nucleotides: TGTGCCATTGGGGGGTCGGGGGAGGAGAACATTCAGTACTTC. Amino acid sequence: CAIGGSGEENIQYF. The chain uses TRBV10-3 and TRBJ2-4; possible D gene TRBD2, 6 bases. The CDR3 loop spans 14 amino acids. Germline CDR1 reads ENHRY; CDR2 reads SYGVKD. V shed 9 bases and J shed 7 bases, with 19 bases lying between them.

V is TRBV15 and J is TRBJ1-1; D is uncertain. The CDR3 totals 17 residues. Germline V gene data show CDR1 as LNHNV and CDR2 as YYDKDF (reference sequence). The V and J ends lost 0 bases and 1 base respectively, with 15 bases between them. CDR3 nucleotides: TGTGCCACCAGCAGAGATGTACTCGTAGTGGAGAACACTGAAGCTTTCTTT. Translating it yields CATSRDVLVVENTEAFF.

The chain employs TRBV5-1 and TRBJ1-1; TRBD1 is a possible D gene (5 bases). V was shortened by 4 bases and J by 5 bases, with 18 bases between the two germline ends. Per germline, CDR1 SGHRS and CDR2 YFSETQ. The CDR3 extends over 15 amino acids. The CDR3 coding sequence is TGCGCCAGCAGCCCCGAGGACTCCGGGGGGACTGAAGCTTTCTTT. Protein product: CASSPEDSGGTEAFF.

CDR3 coding DNA: TGCAGCGTTCGGTGGGGATTAGAGACCCAGTACTTC. Amino acids: CSVRWGLETQYF. V is TRBV29-1 and J is TRBJ2-5; no firm D call. Germline values: CDR1 SQVTM, CDR2 ANQGSEA. The CDR3 totals 12 residues. The germline V and J ends were trimmed by 5 bases and 4 bases, with 11 bases remaining between them.

There are a few counts of this clonotype. The genes are TRBV2 and TRBJ1-4, with 12 positions matching TRBD1. CDR1 is SNHLY, CDR2 FYNNEI, per germline. Trimming took 9 bases from V and 0 from J; bases not matched to a gene: 8. This CDR3 is 17 amino acids long. CDR3 residues: CASGGGTGGPTNEKLFF. The CDR3 DNA sequence: TGTGCCAGTGGAGGCGGGACAGGGGGCCCAACTAATGAAAAACTGTTTTTT.

This clonotype came up a few times. The V call is TRBV23-1, the J call TRBJ2-1; D is unresolved. With the DNA end fitting TRBJ2-7 better, the J assignment may be wrong. TRBV23-1 is an ORF; its function is uncertain. The CDR3 length is 15 residues. In nucleotides, the CDR3 is TGCGCCAGCAGTCAATTCAGCCGGTCGTCAGCCGAGCAGTACTTC. Protein sequence: CASSQFSRSSAEQYF.

This clonotype was seen a handful of times. The rearrangement links TRBV5-1 to TRBJ1-2; TRBD1 is a possible D gene (5 bases). This CDR3 contains 15 residues. Germline values: CDR1 SGHRS, CDR2 YFSETQ. V gave up 4 bases and J gave up 4 bases, with 17 bases separating them. The CDR3 nucleotides are TGCGCCAGCAGCGTGGACCGGGACTCTTCCTATGGCTACACCTTC. Its translation: CASSVDRDSSYGYTF.

In its sample, this clonotype was seen a few times. The chain links TRBV28 to TRBJ2-7; 10 bases match TRBD1. Germline loops: CDR1 MDHEN, CDR2 SYDVKM. Unmatched junction bases numbered 8, after V lost 4 bases and J lost 5 bases. The CDR3 sequence is 15 residues long. In nucleotides, the CDR3 is TGTGCCAGCAGTTCTCCGGGACAGGGGTCCCACGAGCAGTACTTC. It encodes CASSSPGQGSHEQYF. Complete variable domain (other parts from reference TRBV28 and TRBJ2-7): DVKVTQSSRYLVKRTGEKVFLECVQDMDHENMFWYRQDPGLGLRLIYFSYDVKMKEKGDIPEGYSVSREKKERFSLILESASTNQTSMYLCASSSPGQGSHEQYFGPGTRLTVT.

The genes are TRBV7-9 and TRBJ1-2; 7 nucleotides match TRBD1. The CDR3 runs 13 residues. The V gene end was trimmed by 5 bases and the J gene end by 4 bases; junction bases not matched to a gene: 4. Germline assignment: CDR1 SEHNR and CDR2 FQNEAQ (reference sequence). The CDR3 region is CASSEQGSYGYTF. The DNA of the CDR3 is TGTGCCAGCAGCGAACAGGGGAGCTATGGCTACACCTTC.

The table lists this clonotype with a few counts. CDR3 residues: CSASSPPDEQFF. Here the CDR3 DNA reads TGCAGTGCTAGTTCACCCCCGGATGAGCAGTTCTTC. The chain carries TRBV20-1 and TRBJ2-1, with unresolved D. The CDR3 runs to 12 residues. V dropped 3 bases and J dropped 8 bases, with 11 bases sitting between them. Germline V gene lookup returns CDR1 DFQATT and CDR2 SNEGSKA (reference sequence).

This clonotype has only a few counts. The chain links TRBV6-5 to TRBJ1-2; no firm D call. The CDR3 extends over 14 amino acids. Germline values: CDR1 MNHEY, CDR2 SVGAGI. The germline V and J ends were trimmed by 0 bases and 3 bases, with 8 bases remaining between them. The CDR3 bases are TGTGCCAGCAGTTACTCTTCAGGCTACTATGGCTACACCTTC. It translates to CASSYSSGYYGYTF.

The table lists this clonotype with a few counts. The chain recombines TRBV27 with TRBJ1-5; TRBD1 agrees at 8 bases. CDR3 length equals 16 residues. Germline CDR1 and CDR2: MNHEY and SMNVEV (reference sequence). Trimming cost V 1 base and J 6 bases; bases outside gene matches: 8. CDR3 bases: TGTGCCAGCAGTTTATACAGGGGGTCAACTGTTCAGCCCCAGCATTTT. It encodes CASSLYRGSTVQPQHF.

The rearrangement joins TRBV3-1 to TRBJ1-6, with D perhaps matching TRBD1 (5 bases). The CDR3 contains 16 residues. Germline loops: CDR1 LGHDT, CDR2 YNNKEL (reference sequence). The V end lost 1 base, the J end lost 10 bases, and 17 bases lay between the germline ends. DNA of the CDR3: TGTGCCAGCAGCCAAGGCGTGGCAGGGATAGGGTCACCCCTCCACTTT. This codes for CASSQGVAGIGSPLHF.

The genes are TRBV6-1 and TRBJ2-7, with 7 nucleotides matching TRBD2. After removal of 6 bases from V and 2 bases from J, the junction contained 13 bases not matched to a gene. There are 16 residues in the CDR3. Germline-derived CDR1 and CDR2 are MNHNS and SASEGT. The CDR3 spells CASSGSSGFTPYEQYF. CDR3 bases: TGTGCCAGCAGCGGTTCTAGCGGCTTCACCCCCTACGAGCAGTACTTC.

This chain connects TRBV11-2 to TRBJ2-5; 8 bases are shared with TRBD1. The J call may be faulty, since TRBJ2-1 better matches the DNA end. The length of the CDR3 is 16 residues. Germline values: CDR1 SGHAT, CDR2 FQNNGV. CDR3 residues: CASSLKRDRRADEQFF. CDR3 nucleotide sequence: TGTGCCAGCAGCCTAAAAAGGGACAGGAGAGCGGATGAGCAGTTCTTC.

The rearrangement uses TRBV7-2 and TRBJ2-3; D is ambiguous. This CDR3 is 13 amino acids long. Germline lookup yields CDR1 SGHTA and CDR2 FQGNSA. Trimming took off 4 bases at V and 2 bases at J, with 7 bases between the two ends. CDR3: CASSSSHTDTQYF. The CDR3 DNA is TGTGCCAGCAGCTCGAGCCACACAGATACGCAGTATTTT.

CDR3 coding DNA: TGCAGCGTTGACAAGGATGGCTACACCTTC. Its translation is CSVDKDGYTF. V and J are TRBV29-1 and TRBJ1-2, with D hard to call. Trimming cost V 3 bases and J 6 bases, with 5 bases left between them. CDR3 length: 10 amino acids. Germline CDR1 reads SQVTM; CDR2 reads ANQGSEA. Based on the CDR3 plus reference TRBV29-1 and TRBJ1-2, the full variable domain is SAVISQKPSRDICQRGTSLTIQCQVDSQVTMMFWYRQQPGQSLTLIATANQGSEATYESGFVIDKFPISRPNLTFSTLTVSNMSPEDSSIYLCSVDKDGYTFGSGTRLTVV.